This entry describes one T cell receptor beta chain. This sample was taken from a study of blood T cell repertoires in COVID-19. Overall study context: Samples taken during acute and convalescent COVID-19 were collected in the United States, Italy and Spain. T cells, B-cell-depleted T cells, or PBMCs supplied cDNA or gDNA.

The trim removed 4 bases at V and 4 bases at J, leaving 9 bases unmatched. Germline V CDR1 and CDR2: LNHDA, SQIVND (reference sequence). The CDR3 is made up of 16 amino acids. Source study methods: Scientists estimated how many nucleated cells there were by amplifying reference gene primers. Sequencing used immunoSEQ multiplex PCR; TCRdb keeps in-frame clones, though not all of them. The DNA gave D and trimming, while V, J and clone size come from that table. The sample includes a few hundred thousand clones, about 82% of them seen just once. The rearrangement joins TRBV19 to TRBJ1-4, with 7 bases fitting TRBD1. The sample taken for sequencing was peripheral blood. The receptor's source is a woman aged 50 to 60 with acute or convalescent COVID-19. The CDR3 loop reads CASSTTTGNRNEKLFF. The CDR3 DNA reads TGTGCCAGTAGTACAACGACAGGGAACCGTAATGAAAAACTGTTTTTT.